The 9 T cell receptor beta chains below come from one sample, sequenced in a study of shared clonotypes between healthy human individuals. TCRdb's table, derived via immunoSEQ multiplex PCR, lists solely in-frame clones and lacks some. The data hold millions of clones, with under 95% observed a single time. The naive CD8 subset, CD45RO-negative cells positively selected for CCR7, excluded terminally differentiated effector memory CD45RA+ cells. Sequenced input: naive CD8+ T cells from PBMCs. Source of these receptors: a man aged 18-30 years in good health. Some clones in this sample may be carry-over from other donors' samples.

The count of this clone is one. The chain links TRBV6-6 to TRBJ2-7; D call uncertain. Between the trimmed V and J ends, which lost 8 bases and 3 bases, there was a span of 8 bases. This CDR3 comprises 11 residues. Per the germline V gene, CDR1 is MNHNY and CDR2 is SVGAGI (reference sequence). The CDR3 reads CASALDYEQYF. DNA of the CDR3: TGTGCCAGCGCGCTGGACTACGAGCAGTACTTC.

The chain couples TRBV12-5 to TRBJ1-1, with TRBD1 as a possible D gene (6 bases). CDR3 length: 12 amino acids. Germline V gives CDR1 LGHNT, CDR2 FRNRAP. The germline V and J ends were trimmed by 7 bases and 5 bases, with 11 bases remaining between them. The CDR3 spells CASATDRTEAFF. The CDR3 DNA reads TGTGCTAGTGCCACCGACAGGACTGAAGCTTTCTTT.

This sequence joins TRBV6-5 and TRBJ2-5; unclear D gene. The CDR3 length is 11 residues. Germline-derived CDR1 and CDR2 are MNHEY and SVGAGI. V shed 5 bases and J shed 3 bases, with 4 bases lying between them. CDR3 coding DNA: TGTGCCAGCAGTAACGAAGAGACCCAGTACTTC. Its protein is CASSNEETQYF.

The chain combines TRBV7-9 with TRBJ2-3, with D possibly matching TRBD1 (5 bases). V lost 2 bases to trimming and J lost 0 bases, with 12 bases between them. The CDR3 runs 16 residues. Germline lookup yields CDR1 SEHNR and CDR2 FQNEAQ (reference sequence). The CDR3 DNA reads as TGTGCCAGCAGCTTAACAGGATTTTCTAGCACAGATACGCAGTATTTT. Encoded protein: CASSLTGFSSTDTQYF.

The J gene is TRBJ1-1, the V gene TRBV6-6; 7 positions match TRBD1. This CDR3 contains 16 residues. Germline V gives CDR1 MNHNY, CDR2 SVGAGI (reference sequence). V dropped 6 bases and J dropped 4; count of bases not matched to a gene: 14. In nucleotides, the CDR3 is TGTGCCAGCAGCTATGGACAGAACCGACAGGGCACTGAAGCTTTCTTT. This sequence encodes CASSYGQNRQGTEAFF.

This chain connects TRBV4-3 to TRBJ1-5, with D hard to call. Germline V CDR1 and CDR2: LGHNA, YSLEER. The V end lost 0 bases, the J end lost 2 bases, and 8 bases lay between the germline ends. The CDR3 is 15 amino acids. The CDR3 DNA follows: TGCGCCAGCAGCCAAGATTATCACGGCAATCAGCCCCAGCATTTT. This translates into CASSQDYHGNQPQHF.

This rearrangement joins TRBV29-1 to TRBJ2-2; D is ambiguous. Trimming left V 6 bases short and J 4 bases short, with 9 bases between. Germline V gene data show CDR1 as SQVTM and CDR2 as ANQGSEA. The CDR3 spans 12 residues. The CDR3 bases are TGCAGCGTCGTCTTTGGCACCGGGGAGCTGTTTTTT. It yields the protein CSVVFGTGELFF.

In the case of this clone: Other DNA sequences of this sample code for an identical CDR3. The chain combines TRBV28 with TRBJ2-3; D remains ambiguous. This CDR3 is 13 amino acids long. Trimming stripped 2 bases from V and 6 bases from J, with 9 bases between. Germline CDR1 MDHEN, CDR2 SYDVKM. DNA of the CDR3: TGTGCCAGCAGTTTAGGGCCAGCGGATACGCAGTATTTT. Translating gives CASSLGPADTQYF.

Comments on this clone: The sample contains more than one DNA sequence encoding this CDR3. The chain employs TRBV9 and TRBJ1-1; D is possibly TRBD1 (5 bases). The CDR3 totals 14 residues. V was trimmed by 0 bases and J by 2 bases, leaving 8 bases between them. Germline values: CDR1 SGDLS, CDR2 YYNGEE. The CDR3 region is CASSVGQPNTEAFF. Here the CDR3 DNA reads TGTGCCAGCAGCGTAGGACAGCCAAACACTGAAGCTTTCTTT.